The 27 T cell receptor beta chains reported below all come from one sample, sequenced in a study of blood T cell repertoires in COVID-19. Assay used: immunoSEQ multiplex PCR; TCRdb lists only in-frame clones, some missing. Of over 95,000 clones listed, over 75% are singletons. The sample consisted of peripheral blood. The source of these receptors is a man between 45 and 60 years old with acute or convalescent COVID-19.

The chain employs TRBV10-3 and TRBJ1-5; perhaps TRBD1 as D (5 bases). The CDR3 has 13 amino acids. V was trimmed by 6 bases and J by 3 bases, leaving 9 bases between them. Germline V lookup: CDR1 ENHRY, CDR2 SYGVKD. CDR3 DNA sequence: TGTGCCATCAGGGGAGGGACCAATCAGCCCCAGCATTTT. It encodes CAIRGGTNQPQHF.

This clone has just one count. V usage is TRBV27 and J usage is TRBJ1-3; D is ambiguous. In germline, CDR1 is MNHEY, CDR2 SMNVEV (reference sequence). V was pared by 0 bases and J by 3 bases, with 12 bases between. CDR3 length: 16 amino acids. The CDR3 DNA reads as TGTGCCAGCAGTTTATCGGTGCCCTCGGGTGGAAACACCATATATTTT. Translated, it gives CASSLSVPSGGNTIYF.

The chain joins TRBV6-6 to TRBJ2-5; 11 bases are a match to TRBD2. Germline V gene data show CDR1 as MNHNY and CDR2 as SVGAGI (reference sequence). The junction had 16 bases not matched to a gene; V was cut back by 5 bases and J by 8 bases. This CDR3 has 17 residues. The CDR3 here is CASSLTPVAGGPRTQYF. CDR3 DNA sequence: TGTGCCAGCAGTCTTACTCCTGTAGCGGGGGGGCCTAGAACCCAGTACTTC.

This chain connects TRBV3-1 (or the pseudogene TRBV3-2) to TRBJ1-4; TRBD1 is a possible D gene (6 bases). Germline V lookup: CDR1 LGHDT, CDR2 YNNKEL (reference sequence). The CDR3 loop spans 13 amino acids. Trimming pared 4 bases from V and 4 bases from J, leaving 7 bases between. CDR3 nucleotide sequence: TGTGCCAGCAGCCCGGACAGTAATGAAAAACTGTTTTTT. It is translated as CASSPDSNEKLFF.

In its sample, this clone was seen many times. The chain recombines TRBV9 with TRBJ1-5; the match to TRBD1 covers 12 bases. The CDR3 length is 15 residues. Germline CDR1 and CDR2: SGDLS and YYNGEE. J was trimmed by 3 bases and V by 4 bases; bases with no gene match: 2. In nucleotides, the CDR3 is TGTGCCAGCAGCAGGGGACAGGGGGCCAATCAGCCCCAGCATTTT. It specifies CASSRGQGANQPQHF.

The rearrangement joins TRBV6-1 to TRBJ1-2, with no clear D. V dropped 1 base and J dropped 8 bases, with 11 bases sitting between them. Per germline, CDR1 MNHNS and CDR2 SASEGT. The CDR3 totals 13 residues. CDR3: CASSEDSRRGYTF. The CDR3 DNA sequence: TGTGCCAGCAGTGAAGATTCAAGGAGAGGCTACACCTTC.

This rearrangement joins TRBV18 to TRBJ2-3, with D unclear. The CDR3 totals 13 residues. Germline lookup yields CDR1 KGHSH and CDR2 LQKENI. Trimming removed 2 bases from V and 3 bases from J, with 6 bases in between. Here the CDR3 reads CASSPVSTDTQYF. The CDR3, as DNA: TGTGCCAGCTCACCAGTGTCAACAGATACGCAGTATTTT.

This clone appeared a few times. V and J are TRBV2 and TRBJ1-2; unclear D gene. V was clipped by 6 bases and J by 4 bases, with 12 bases between them. Looked up from germline, CDR1 is SNHLY and CDR2 is FYNNEI. The CDR3 length is 13 residues. The CDR3 protein is CASSLGPFYGYTF. CDR3 in DNA: TGTGCCAGCAGCCTGGGCCCGTTCTATGGCTACACCTTC.

The V call is TRBV18, the J call TRBJ1-1, with 7 bases that match TRBD1. The J segment lost 0 bases and the V segment lost 3 bases, leaving 10 bases of the junction unmatched. The CDR3 length is 17 residues. Germline V lookup: CDR1 KGHSH, CDR2 LQKENI. In nucleotides, the CDR3 is TGTGCCAGCTCACCCTCGAACAGGGGTTTCATGAACACTGAAGCTTTCTTT. It specifies CASSPSNRGFMNTEAFF.

The table lists this clone with many counts. The rearrangement joins TRBV5-5 to TRBJ2-1; TRBD1 matches 11 bases. V dropped 4 bases and J dropped 8; count of bases not matched to a gene: 8. Germline CDR1 reads SGHKS; CDR2 reads YYEKEE (reference sequence). The CDR3 totals 15 residues. The DNA of the CDR3 is TGTGCCAGCAGCATGCGGACAGGGGGCGGCGATGAGCAGTTCTTC. This sequence encodes CASSMRTGGGDEQFF.

The gene calls are TRBV6-4 and TRBJ1-1; D is ambiguous. The CDR3 consists of 13 residues. Trimming took off 5 bases at V and 0 bases at J, with 7 bases between the two ends. Germline V lookup: CDR1 MRHNA, CDR2 SNTAGT. The CDR3 region has the DNA TGTGCCAGCAGTTTCAGGTTGAACACTGAAGCTTTCTTT. Protein: CASSFRLNTEAFF.

The chain uses TRBV27 and TRBJ1-2; 10 bases line up with TRBD1. V dropped 5 bases and J dropped 5; count of bases not matched to a gene: 11. The CDR3 has 16 amino acids. The germline CDR1 and CDR2 sequences are MNHEY and SMNVEV (reference sequence). Here the CDR3 DNA reads TGTGCCAGCAGTGATTCCCGGGACAGGGGAATTTATGGCTACACCTTC. It yields the protein CASSDSRDRGIYGYTF.

This chain joins TRBV5-8 and TRBJ1-2; possibly TRBD1 for D (5 bases). V lost 0 bases, J lost 5 bases, and 8 bases lay in between. CDR1 SGHTS and CDR2 YDEGEE come from the germline V gene. The CDR3 spans 13 residues. CDR3 DNA: TGTGCCAGCAGCTTGGAGGGGCGGTATGGCTACACCTTC. Translation: CASSLEGRYGYTF. Full variable domain (outside the CDR3, taken from reference TRBV5-8 and TRBJ1-2): EAGVTQSPTHLIKTRGQQATLRCSPISGHTSVYWYQQALGLGLQFLLWYDEGEERNRGNFPPRFSGRQFPNYSSELNVNALELEDSALYLCASSLEGRYGYTFGSGTRLTVV.

The chain recombines TRBV19 with TRBJ1-2; a weak D match, TRBD1 (6 bases). The CDR3 spans 15 residues. Trimming shortened V by 3 bases and J by 1 base, and 12 bases separated the two germline ends. Germline lookup yields CDR1 LNHDA and CDR2 SQIVND (reference sequence). For the CDR3, the DNA is TGTGCCAGTAGTATCGGACAGATATTTAACTATGGCTACACCTTC. Protein: CASSIGQIFNYGYTF.

This chain's CDR3 is CASSREFSTDTQYF. DNA of the CDR3: TGTGCCAGCAGCAGGGAGTTTAGCACAGATACGCAGTATTTT. This chain uses TRBV5-8 with TRBJ2-3; tentatively, D is TRBD2 (5 bases). V was clipped by 4 bases and J by 0 bases, with 9 bases between them. CDR3 length: 14 amino acids. The V gene's germline CDR1 is SGHTS and CDR2 YDEGEE.

The chain uses TRBV19 and TRBJ2-6, with D hard to call. Trimming removed 2 bases from V and 1 base from J, with 3 bases in between. This CDR3 comprises 14 residues. Germline assignment: CDR1 LNHDA and CDR2 SQIVND (reference sequence). The CDR3 DNA follows: TGTGCCAGTAGTATAACTTCTGGGGCCAACGTCCTGACTTTC. As protein: CASSITSGANVLTF.

This clone was seen only a few times. The V and J genes are TRBV11-2 and TRBJ1-1; D is ambiguous. CDR1 and CDR2 from the germline V gene are SGHAT and FQNNGV. V dropped 7 bases and J dropped 1 base, with 4 bases sitting between them. The CDR3 has 11 amino acids. The CDR3 here is CASTQNTEAFF. DNA of the CDR3: TGTGCCAGCACCCAGAACACTGAAGCTTTCTTT.

The V call is TRBV4-2, the J call TRBJ1-2; no clear D gene. V dropped 0 bases and J dropped 3 bases, with 26 bases sitting between them. Looked up from germline, CDR1 is LGHNA and CDR2 is YNFKEQ. The CDR3 loop spans 20 amino acids. The chain's CDR3 is CASSQERPELPPVPDYGYTF. CDR3 sequence (DNA): TGTGCCAGCAGCCAAGAGAGGCCAGAACTTCCCCCCGTCCCGGACTATGGCTACACCTTC.

The chain uses TRBV11-2 and TRBJ2-2, with 9 bases lining up with TRBD2. The length of the CDR3 is 15 residues. J gave up 6 bases and V 5 bases, and 7 bases lay outside the gene matches. Germline lookup yields CDR1 SGHAT and CDR2 FQNNGV. The CDR3 region has the DNA TGTGCCAGCAGCCCGGGACTAGCTCTCGCCGGGGAGCTGTTTTTT. The encoded protein is CASSPGLALAGELFF.

This sequence joins TRBV7-3 and TRBJ2-5; TRBD1 matches at 7 bases. V gave up 0 bases and J gave up 7 bases; unmatched junction bases: 8. Germline CDR1 and CDR2: SGHTA and FQGTGA. The CDR3 spans 15 residues. The CDR3 is CASSLTGGGFGTQYF. As DNA, the CDR3 is TGTGCCAGCAGCTTAACAGGGGGCGGATTCGGGACCCAGTACTTC.

The J gene is TRBJ2-7, the V gene TRBV6-1, with a possible D match to TRBD2 (5 bases). The V gene's germline CDR1 is MNHNS and CDR2 SASEGT. CDR3 length equals 14 residues. The ends were cut back, 2 bases at V and 0 bases at J, with 8 bases in the middle. The CDR3 DNA follows: TGTGCCAGCAGTGAATTGAGGGACTCCTACGAGCAGTACTTC. This codes for CASSELRDSYEQYF.

The V call is TRBV19, the J call TRBJ1-1; TRBD1 aligns across 9 bases. This CDR3 has 17 residues. Germline V gene sequence: CDR1 LNHDA, CDR2 SQIVND (reference sequence). V was pared by 5 bases and J by 2 bases, with 12 bases of the junction left unmatched. The chain's CDR3 is CASSGDRVKLSNTEAFF. CDR3 in DNA: TGTGCCAGTAGTGGGGACAGGGTAAAATTAAGTAACACTGAAGCTTTCTTT.

This chain links TRBV7-2 with TRBJ1-4; weak D call: TRBD1 (6 bases). Germline V gene data show CDR1 as SGHTA and CDR2 as FQGNSA. This CDR3 has 15 amino acids. V gave up 4 bases and J gave up 10 bases, with 19 bases separating them. The CDR3: CASSSTRGIQGKLFF. The CDR3 DNA reads as TGTGCCAGCAGCTCTACTAGGGGCATACAGGGAAAACTGTTTTTT.

The V gene is TRBV9, the J gene TRBJ1-1; weak D call: TRBD1 (6 bases). The CDR3 has 13 residues. The germline V and J ends were trimmed by 2 bases and 3 bases, with 8 bases remaining between them. Germline V gene sequence: CDR1 SGDLS, CDR2 YYNGEE. CDR3 DNA: TGTGCCAGCAGCGTCCAGGGGTACACTGAAGCTTTCTTT. Translating gives CASSVQGYTEAFF.

The chain couples TRBV5-5 to TRBJ2-3; tentatively, D is TRBD2 (6 bases). CDR1 and CDR2 (germline): SGHKS, YYEKEE (reference sequence). The CDR3 is 17 residues long. The V end was cut by 0 bases, the J end by 2 bases, with 16 bases between. DNA of the CDR3: TGTGCCAGCAGCTTGGTTAGCGGTTACGCCGACACAGATACGCAGTATTTT. Protein sequence: CASSLVSGYADTDTQYF.

The CDR3 sequence is CASSIMEGSGELFF. CDR3 coding DNA: TGTGCCAGTAGTATAATGGAGGGGTCCGGGGAGCTGTTTTTT. The chain carries TRBV19 and TRBJ2-2; a weak D match, TRBD2 (6 bases). Germline-derived CDR1 and CDR2 are LNHDA and SQIVND (reference sequence). Trimming left V 2 bases short and J 6 bases short, with 10 bases between. CDR3 size: 14 residues. Looking up the rest from reference TRBV19 and TRBJ2-2 gives the full variable domain: DGGITQSPKYLFRKEGQNVTLSCEQNLNHDAMYWYRQDPGQGLRLIYYSQIVNDFQKGDIAEGYSVSREKKESFPLTVTSAQKNPTAFYLCASSIMEGSGELFFGEGSRLTVL.

This CDR3 is CASSKNRDSSEQFF. The CDR3 bases are TGTGCCAGCAGCAAAAACCGGGACAGTTCCGAGCAGTTCTTC. The chain carries TRBV21-1 and TRBJ2-1; whether TRBD1, the table's D call, matches the DNA was not checked. TRBV21-1 is noted as a pseudogene. The CDR3 sequence is 14 residues long.